Here is one TCR beta chain with its context. Its target is unknown. Using immunoSEQ multiplex PCR, the repertoire was profiled, and TCRdb retains in-frame clones only, with some absent. Among about 31,000 clones listed, about 97% were seen once. The data were taken from a study of T cells in tuberculosis. On the study more broadly: The T cells targeted glucose monomycolate, a mycobacterial lipid, via CD1B. Study-level results: GEM motif frequencies gave 70% accuracy; the GMM repertoire gave roughly 86%. Smaller distances to GMM-specific TCRs suggested their expansion in active tuberculosis.

This CDR3 has 14 residues. V lost 0 bases and J lost 5, with 8 bases in between. Per the germline V gene, CDR1 is MNHEY and CDR2 is SMNVEV (reference sequence). The TCR sequence derives from a donor aged 10-35 years with latent tuberculosis or without tuberculosis infection. Material for sequencing was PBMCs. The genes are TRBV27 and TRBJ2-1; D might be TRBD2 (5 bases). The CDR3 sequence is CASSLSFGDNEQFF. The CDR3 DNA reads TGTGCCAGCAGTTTATCCTTCGGGGACAATGAGCAGTTCTTC.